This T cell receptor (beta chain) derives from a study of T cells after somatic rescue of genetic block. The CDR3 contains 15 residues. The germline V gene has CDR1 SGHNT and CDR2 YYREEE (reference sequence). Trimming left V 3 bases short and J 4 bases short, with 13 bases between. Measured with immunoSEQ multiplex PCR; TCRdb has only the in-frame clones, and not every one. The repertoire has roughly 70,000 clones, 92% of them found once; the top ten carry around 3%. The receptor was isolated from a man in his forties or fifties. The rearrangement uses TRBV5-4 and TRBJ2-2; TRBD1 might be the D (6 bases). The sample was peripheral blood mononuclear cells (PBMCs). The CDR3 loop reads CASSSRDTGTGELFF. The CDR3, as DNA: TGTGCCAGCAGCTCCCGGGACACGGGCACCGGGGAGCTGTTTTTT.